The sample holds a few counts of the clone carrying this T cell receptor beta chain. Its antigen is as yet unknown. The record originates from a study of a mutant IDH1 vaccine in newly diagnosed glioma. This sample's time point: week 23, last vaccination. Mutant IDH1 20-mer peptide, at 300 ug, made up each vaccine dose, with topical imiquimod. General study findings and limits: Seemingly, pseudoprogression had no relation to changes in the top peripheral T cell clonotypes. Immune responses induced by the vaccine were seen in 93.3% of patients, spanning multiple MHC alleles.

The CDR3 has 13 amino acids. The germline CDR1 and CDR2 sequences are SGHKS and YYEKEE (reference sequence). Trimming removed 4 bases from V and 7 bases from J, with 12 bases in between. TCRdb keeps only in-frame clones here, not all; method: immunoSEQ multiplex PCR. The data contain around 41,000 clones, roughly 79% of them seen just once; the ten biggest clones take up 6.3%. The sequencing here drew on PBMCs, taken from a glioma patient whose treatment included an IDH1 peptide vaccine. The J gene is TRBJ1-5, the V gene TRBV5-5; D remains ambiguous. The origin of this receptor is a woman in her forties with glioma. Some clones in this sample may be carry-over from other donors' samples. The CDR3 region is CASSINAGQPQHF. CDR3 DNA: TGTGCCAGCAGCATTAACGCCGGCCAGCCCCAGCATTTT.